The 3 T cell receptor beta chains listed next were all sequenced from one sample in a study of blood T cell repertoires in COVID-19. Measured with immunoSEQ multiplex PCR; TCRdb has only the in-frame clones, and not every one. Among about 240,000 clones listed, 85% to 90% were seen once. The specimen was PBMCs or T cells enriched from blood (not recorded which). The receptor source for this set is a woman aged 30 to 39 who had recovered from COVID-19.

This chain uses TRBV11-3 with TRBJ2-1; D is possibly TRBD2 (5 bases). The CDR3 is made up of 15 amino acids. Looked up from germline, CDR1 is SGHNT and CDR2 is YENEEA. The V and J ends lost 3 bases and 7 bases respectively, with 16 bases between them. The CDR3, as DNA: TGTGCCAGCAGCTTGCGGGTAGGCCTAGGGAATGAGCAGTTCTTC. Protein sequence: CASSLRVGLGNEQFF.

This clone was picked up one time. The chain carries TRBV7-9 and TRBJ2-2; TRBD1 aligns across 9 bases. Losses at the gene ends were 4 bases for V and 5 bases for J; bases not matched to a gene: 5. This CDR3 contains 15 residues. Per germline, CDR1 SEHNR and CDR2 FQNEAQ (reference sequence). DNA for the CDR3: TGTGCCAGCAGCTCCCGGGACAGGGTAACCGGGGAGCTGTTTTTT. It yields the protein CASSSRDRVTGELFF.

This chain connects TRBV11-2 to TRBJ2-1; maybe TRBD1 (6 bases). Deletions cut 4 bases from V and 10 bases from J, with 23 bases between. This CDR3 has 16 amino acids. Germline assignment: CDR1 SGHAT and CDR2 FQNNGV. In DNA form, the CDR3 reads TGTGCCAGCAGCTCGATGGACAGCTCTCTGATTTTGGAGCAGTTCTTC. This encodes CASSSMDSSLILEQFF. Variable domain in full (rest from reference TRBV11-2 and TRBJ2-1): EAGVAQSPRYKIIEKRQSVAFWCNPISGHATLYWYQQILGQGPKLLIQFQNNGVVDDSQLPKDRFSAERLKGVDSTLKIQPAKLEDSAVYLCASSSMDSSLILEQFFGPGTRLTVL.